One and the same sample provided the 5 T cell receptor beta chains below, sequenced in a study of early T cells in non-severe SARS-CoV-2 infection. TCRdb recomputed calls from the 5' RACE reads with MiXCR, one row per CDR3 protein. The table shows 40,000 to 45,000 distinct CDR3 sequences, with 11% occurring only once. Sequenced sample: whole blood. The receptor source for this set is an adult who was a healthcare worker with PCR-confirmed SARS-CoV-2 infection or an uninfected control (not recorded which).

This clonotype turned up a few times. The rearrangement links TRBV12-3 or TRBV12-4 to TRBJ1-4; D is unresolved. CDR3 length: 13 amino acids. The V end lost 10 bases, the J end lost 7 bases, and 16 bases lay between the germline ends. Here the CDR3 reads CATLDFSGEKLFF. The CDR3 coding sequence is TGTGCCACCCTGGATTTCAGCGGTGAAAAACTGTTTTTT.

This clonotype was picked up many times. V gene TRBV24-1 combines with J gene TRBJ2-1; TRBD2 aligns across 12 bases. This CDR3 has 16 amino acids. The germline V gene has CDR1 KGHDR and CDR2 SFDVKD. The J segment lost 7 bases and the V segment lost 3 bases, leaving 6 bases of the junction unmatched. The CDR3 here is CATSDASGGAQNEQFF. The CDR3 coding sequence is TGTGCCACCAGTGATGCTAGCGGGGGGGCGCAAAATGAGCAGTTCTTC.

The chain links TRBV7-9 to TRBJ2-5, with unresolved D. The germline V gene encodes CDR1 SEHNR and CDR2 FQNEAQ (reference sequence). V dropped 5 bases and J dropped 0 bases, with 10 bases sitting between them. The CDR3 has 14 residues. CDR3 nucleotide sequence: TGTGCCAGCAGCCCCGGATCGTACCAAGAGACCCAGTACTTC. It specifies CASSPGSYQETQYF.

This clonotype was observed a handful of times. The chain recombines TRBV7-2 with TRBJ2-7; 8 bases are a match to TRBD2. Germline V gene data show CDR1 as SGHTA and CDR2 as FQGNSA. This CDR3 spans 15 amino acids. J gave up 3 bases and V 3 bases, and 7 bases lay outside the gene matches. The CDR3: CASSFNGGANYEQYF. For the CDR3, the DNA is TGTGCCAGCAGCTTTAACGGGGGGGCCAACTACGAGCAGTACTTC. The entire variable domain, with the rest obtained from reference TRBV7-2 and TRBJ2-7, is as follows: GAGVSQSPSNKVTEKGKDVELRCDPISGHTALYWYRQSLGQGLEFLIYFQGNSAPDKSGLPSDRFSAERTGGSVSTLTIQRTQQEDSAVYLCASSFNGGANYEQYFGPGTRLTVT.

The CDR3 DNA reads as TGTGCGACCGTAGCGGGGGGGCGAGGGAATGAGCAGTTCTTC. It yields the protein CATVAGGRGNEQFF. The genes are TRBV7-8 and TRBJ2-1, with 11 bases aligning to TRBD2. Germline V lookup: CDR1 SGHVS, CDR2 FQNEAQ. The CDR3 runs to 14 residues.